The 30 T cell receptor beta chains below were found in one sample sequenced in a study of blood T cell repertoires in COVID-19. Generated by immunoSEQ multiplex PCR, the TCRdb table keeps only in-frame clones and is missing some. The repertoire holds fewer than 120,000 clones, with roughly 91% as singletons. Sequences were obtained from peripheral blood. These receptor sequences come from a woman in her forties or fifties with acute or convalescent COVID-19.

CDR3 DNA sequence: TGCGCCAGCAGCTTTGGGGACAGGGATAATGAAAAACTGTTTTTT. This codes for CASSFGDRDNEKLFF. V and J are TRBV5-1 and TRBJ1-4; 9 nucleotides align to TRBD1. The CDR3 extends over 15 amino acids. Germline V gene lookup returns CDR1 SGHRS and CDR2 YFSETQ. With V trimmed by 2 bases and J by 4 bases, 3 bases remained unmatched.

This clone was recorded a few times. The V and J genes are TRBV11-2 and TRBJ2-2; D gene uncertain. The CDR3 runs to 14 residues. V lost 0 bases and J 7 bases, leaving 9 bases between the germline ends. Germline assignment: CDR1 SGHAT and CDR2 FQNNGV. CDR3: CASSLDFYDGELFF. CDR3 nucleotide sequence: TGTGCCAGCAGCTTAGATTTCTACGACGGGGAGCTGTTTTTT.

This sequence joins TRBV2 and TRBJ1-6, with 10 bases matching TRBD1. V lost 4 bases to trimming and J lost 6 bases; unmatched junction nucleotides: 6. The CDR3 consists of 16 residues. Germline V lookup: CDR1 SNHLY, CDR2 FYNNEI. DNA for the CDR3: TGTGCCAGCAGTGCTGACAGGGGGCGAAGTAATTCACCCCTCCACTTT. Amino acid sequence: CASSADRGRSNSPLHF.

The chain is built from TRBV24-1 and TRBJ2-3; 10 bases align to TRBD2. The length of the CDR3 is 15 residues. In germline, CDR1 is KGHDR, CDR2 SFDVKD. V lost 5 bases to trimming and J lost 5 bases; unmatched junction nucleotides: 6. CDR3: CATSASGSGRDTQYF. The CDR3 region has the DNA TGTGCCACCAGTGCTAGCGGGAGTGGGAGAGATACGCAGTATTTT.

The chain couples TRBV19 to TRBJ2-3; TRBD2 might be the D (6 bases). V was pared by 1 base and J by 1 base, with 9 bases between. Germline V CDR1 and CDR2: LNHDA, SQIVND (reference sequence). The CDR3 length is 15 residues. CDR3: CASSIGDSRTDTQYF. The CDR3 DNA is TGTGCCAGTAGTATAGGGGACTCACGCACAGATACGCAGTATTTT. Together with reference TRBV19 and TRBJ2-3, the CDR3 gives the full variable domain: DGGITQSPKYLFRKEGQNVTLSCEQNLNHDAMYWYRQDPGQGLRLIYYSQIVNDFQKGDIAEGYSVSREKKESFPLTVTSAQKNPTAFYLCASSIGDSRTDTQYFGPGTRLTVL.

The chain carries TRBV7-9 and TRBJ1-5; D is unresolved. Germline V gene data show CDR1 as SEHNR and CDR2 as FQNEAQ (reference sequence). This CDR3 region has 13 residues. Trimming took off 4 bases at V and 1 base at J, with 5 bases between the two ends. DNA of the CDR3: TGTGCCAGCAGCTCACAGAGCAATCAGCCCCAGCATTTT. Translating gives CASSSQSNQPQHF.

V gene TRBV7-2 combines with J gene TRBJ2-7, with 10 bases fitting TRBD2. The CDR3 totals 16 residues. Germline CDR1 SGHTA, CDR2 FQGNSA. Trimming cost V 1 base and J 2 bases; bases outside gene matches: 5. DNA of the CDR3: TGTGCCAGCAGCTTAGGAACTAGCGGGGTTACCTACGAGCAGTACTTC. Its translation is CASSLGTSGVTYEQYF.

V usage is TRBV4-2 and J usage is TRBJ2-7; 7 bases match TRBD1. Germline trimming cut 2 bases from V and 4 bases from J; bases unmatched to any gene: 11. This CDR3 contains 16 residues. Germline assignment: CDR1 LGHNA and CDR2 YNFKEQ. In nucleotides, the CDR3 is TGTGCCAGCAGCCAACCCTCGGGACAGCGTCCGTACGAGCAGTACTTC. This sequence encodes CASSQPSGQRPYEQYF.

The chain combines TRBV7-2 with TRBJ2-2, with unresolved D. Deletions cut 2 bases from V and 1 base from J, with 2 bases between. The CDR3 contains 13 residues. Germline CDR1 reads SGHTA; CDR2 reads FQGNSA. The CDR3 here is CASSLRNTGELFF. The CDR3 DNA reads as TGTGCCAGCAGCTTACGGAACACCGGGGAGCTGTTTTTT.

This clone was seen a handful of times. The rearrangement uses TRBV28 and TRBJ1-2; D not certain. Trimming removed 2 bases at V and 4 bases at J, with 5 bases between. The CDR3 consists of 12 residues. Germline V gene lookup returns CDR1 MDHEN and CDR2 SYDVKM. CDR3 DNA: TGTGCCAGCAGTTTAGGCTCCTATGGCTACACCTTC. Translated, it gives CASSLGSYGYTF.

The chain uses TRBV28 and TRBJ1-2; TRBD1 is a possible D gene (6 bases). V was shortened by 4 bases and J by 5 bases, with 11 bases between the two germline ends. The CDR3 is 13 residues long. From germline, CDR1 is MDHEN and CDR2 SYDVKM. The DNA for the CDR3 is TGTGCCAGCAGTTCAGGGGTTCGTTATGGCTACACCTTC. Protein: CASSSGVRYGYTF.

The V call is TRBV7-9, the J call TRBJ2-2, with a tentative D call TRBD1 (7 bases). The CDR3 totals 15 residues. From germline, CDR1 is SEHNR and CDR2 FQNEAQ (reference sequence). The V end was cut by 6 bases, the J end by 4 bases, with 15 bases between. Here the CDR3 DNA reads TGTGCCAGCAGTTTGGGCAGGGGGGCCACCGGGGAGCTGTTTTTT. As protein: CASSLGRGATGELFF. Full variable domain (rest looked up from reference TRBV7-9 and TRBJ2-2): DTGVSQNPRHKITKRGQNVTFRCDPISEHNRLYWYRQTLGQGPEFLTYFQNEAQLEKSRLLSDRFSAERPKGSFSTLEIQRTEQGDSAMYLCASSLGRGATGELFFGEGSRLTVL.

V gene TRBV18 combines with J gene TRBJ2-3; tentatively, D is TRBD1 (8 bases). V lost 2 bases to trimming and J lost 5 bases, with 20 bases between them. Germline-derived CDR1 and CDR2 are KGHSH and LQKENI. This CDR3 has 17 amino acids. CDR3 DNA: TGTGCCAGCTCACCAGGTTCGCCAGGGGGCGGGAGAGATACGCAGTATTTT. This translates into CASSPGSPGGGRDTQYF.

The rearrangement uses TRBV5-5 and TRBJ1-2; 7 nucleotides agree with TRBD1. The V gene end was trimmed by 5 bases and the J gene end by 3 bases; junction bases not matched to a gene: 4. There are 13 residues in the CDR3. Per germline, CDR1 SGHKS and CDR2 YYEKEE (reference sequence). The CDR3 sequence is CASSRDRDYGYTF. The CDR3 bases are TGTGCCAGCAGTCGAGACAGGGACTATGGCTACACCTTC.

This clone was counted once. This chain links TRBV12-3 or TRBV12-4 with TRBJ1-5; D possibly corresponds to TRBD1 (5 bases). The CDR3 sequence is 13 residues long. V was clipped by 6 bases and J by 3 bases, with 9 bases between them. CDR3 sequence (DNA): TGTGCCAGCAGCCACAGGACCAATCAGCCCCAGCATTTT. This encodes CASSHRTNQPQHF.

V gene TRBV18 combines with J gene TRBJ1-1; maybe TRBD1 (6 bases). Deletions cut 6 bases from V and 3 bases from J, with 11 bases between. Germline V lookup: CDR1 KGHSH, CDR2 LQKENI. CDR3 length: 13 residues. CDR3 in amino acids: CASSRTADTEAFF. Here the CDR3 DNA reads TGTGCCAGCTCTCGGACAGCAGACACTGAAGCTTTCTTT.

This rearrangement joins TRBV4-2 to TRBJ1-1, with D unclear. The germline V and J ends were trimmed by 0 bases and 6 bases, with 8 bases remaining between them. CDR3 length: 13 residues. Germline V CDR1 and CDR2: LGHNA, YNFKEQ. The CDR3 sequence: CASSQDPGAEAFF. CDR3 bases: TGTGCCAGCAGCCAAGATCCCGGGGCTGAAGCTTTCTTT.

This chain links TRBV5-5 with TRBJ2-7, with 8 bases aligning to TRBD2. The CDR3 sequence is 15 residues long. The V gene end was trimmed by 4 bases and the J gene end by 0 bases; junction bases not matched to a gene: 6. Germline V gene sequence: CDR1 SGHKS, CDR2 YYEKEE (reference sequence). The CDR3 here is CASSQTSASSYEQYF. The CDR3 region has the DNA TGTGCCAGCAGCCAGACTAGCGCGAGCTCCTACGAGCAGTACTTC. Variable domain in full (rest from reference TRBV5-5 and TRBJ2-7): DAGVTQSPTHLIKTRGQQVTLRCSPISGHKSVSWYQQVLGQGPQFIFQYYEKEERGRGNFPDRFSARQFPNYSSELNVNALLLGDSALYLCASSQTSASSYEQYFGPGTRLTVT.

J is TRBJ2-7 and V is TRBV28; 7 bases agree with TRBD1. Germline lookup yields CDR1 MDHEN and CDR2 SYDVKM. The length of the CDR3 is 14 residues. J gave up 7 bases and V 2 bases, and 8 bases lay outside the gene matches. DNA for the CDR3: TGTGCCAGCAGTTTAGAGGGGGCGGTGGGTGAGCAGTACTTC. As protein: CASSLEGAVGEQYF.

The chain carries TRBV28 and TRBJ2-7, with D possibly TRBD1 on 5 matching bases. Germline V gene sequence: CDR1 MDHEN, CDR2 SYDVKM. V was clipped by 5 bases and J by 2 bases, with 10 bases between them. This CDR3 region has 13 residues. The CDR3 is CASSRQTPYEQYF. The CDR3 nucleotides read TGTGCCAGCAGTAGACAGACCCCCTACGAGCAGTACTTC.

V gene TRBV5-5 combines with J gene TRBJ2-2; D call uncertain. The CDR3 is made up of 13 amino acids. Trimming took 5 bases from V and 4 from J, leaving 9 bases between them. Germline V gene sequence: CDR1 SGHKS, CDR2 YYEKEE (reference sequence). The DNA of the CDR3 is TGTGCCAGCAGGAGCAGGTCCACCGGGGAGCTGTTTTTT. Its protein is CASRSRSTGELFF.

The CDR3 DNA sequence: TGTGCCAGCCGCCGCAACGCGGGCCCATACGAGCAGTACTTC. The encoded protein is CASRRNAGPYEQYF. The gene calls are TRBV6-5 and TRBJ2-7; D may be TRBD2 (5 bases). The germline CDR1 and CDR2 sequences are MNHEY and SVGAGI. Trimming shortened V by 8 bases and J by 4 bases, and 18 bases separated the two germline ends. CDR3 length: 14 residues.

This clone showed up just a few times. This sequence joins TRBV10-2 and TRBJ2-1; 10 bases are shared with TRBD1. Trimming cost V 6 bases and J 2 bases; bases outside gene matches: 7. CDR1 and CDR2 (germline): WSHSY, SAAADI. The CDR3 is 16 residues long. As DNA, the CDR3 is TGCGCCAGCAGCGTTCTGACAGGGGGCCCCTACAATGAGCAGTTCTTC. As protein: CASSVLTGGPYNEQFF.

This chain joins TRBV19 and TRBJ2-6, with TRBD2 identical over 11 bases. V shed 10 bases and J 5 bases; nucleotides not matched to a gene: 7. The CDR3 loop spans 15 amino acids. CDR1 is LNHDA and CDR2 is SQIVND in the germline V gene (reference sequence). For the CDR3, the DNA is TGTGCCACCCTAGCGGGAGGTACGAGGGCCAACGTCCTGACTTTC. This codes for CATLAGGTRANVLTF. The entire variable domain, with the rest obtained from reference TRBV19 and TRBJ2-6, is as follows: DGGITQSPKYLFRKEGQNVTLSCEQNLNHDAMYWYRQDPGQGLRLIYYSQIVNDFQKGDIAEGYSVSREKKESFPLTVTSAQKNPTAFYLCATLAGGTRANVLTFGAGSRLTVL.

The chain carries TRBV12-3 or TRBV12-4 and TRBJ1-6; unclear D gene. V was shortened by 2 bases and J by 14 bases, with 13 bases between the two germline ends. The CDR3 contains 13 residues. The DNA for the CDR3 is TGTGCCAGCAGTTTACCAGTACCCTTGGCCCTCCACTTT. Encoded protein: CASSLPVPLALHF.

This sequence joins TRBV11-2 and TRBJ2-5; no definite D call. The CDR3 contains 15 residues. Germline V gene data show CDR1 as SGHAT and CDR2 as FQNNGV. The V end was cut by 2 bases, the J end by 3 bases, with 13 bases between. The CDR3 bases are TGTGCCAGCAGCTTACATGCTAGTGGAGAAGAGACCCAGTACTTC. Its protein product is CASSLHASGEETQYF.

Within the sample, this clone is medium-sized. The chain is built from TRBV5-1 and TRBJ2-7; 7 nucleotides agree with TRBD2. Germline CDR1 reads SGHRS; CDR2 reads YFSETQ. The CDR3 consists of 16 residues. Trimming cost V 1 base and J 7 bases; bases outside gene matches: 14. The CDR3 nucleotides are TGCGCCAGCAGCTTGCGGCCAGAGGGAGGGGTTGGGGAGCAGTACTTC. This encodes CASSLRPEGGVGEQYF.

V and J are TRBV9 and TRBJ2-7; a weak D match, TRBD1 (6 bases). V lost 6 bases to trimming and J lost 4 bases, with 26 bases between them. Germline CDR1 reads SGDLS; CDR2 reads YYNGEE. This CDR3 contains 17 residues. The CDR3 loop is CASTSSPGSGVVYEQYF. DNA for the CDR3: TGTGCCAGCACTTCGAGTCCTGGATCAGGGGTCGTGTACGAGCAGTACTTC.

This sequence joins TRBV6-5 and TRBJ2-5; TRBD1 matches 9 bases. The CDR3 runs to 13 residues. Germline V CDR1 and CDR2: MNHEY, SVGAGI. J was trimmed by 5 bases and V by 7 bases; bases with no gene match: 5. CDR3: CASNNRGLETQYF. Written as DNA, the CDR3 is TGTGCCAGCAATAACAGGGGGCTTGAGACCCAGTACTTC.

The V and J genes are TRBV3-1 (or the pseudogene TRBV3-2) and TRBJ2-2; 10 bases line up with TRBD2. The germline CDR1 and CDR2 sequences are LGHDT and YNNKEL (reference sequence). The CDR3 has 16 amino acids. The ends lost 4 bases at V and 4 bases at J; junction bases unmatched: 6. The chain's CDR3 is CASSLRTSGFTGELFF. The CDR3 bases are TGTGCCAGCAGCCTTCGGACTAGCGGATTCACCGGGGAGCTGTTTTTT.